The 4 T cell receptor beta chains below all came from one sample that was sequenced in a study of CXCR3-negative and CXCR3-positive naive CD8 T cells. UMI-labeled 5' RACE yielded the TRB cDNA libraries. TCRdb reanalyzed the 5' RACE reads and collapses them to one entry per CDR3 protein, without DNA. The repertoire table contains about 40,000 distinct CDR3 sequences. The sample consisted of memory CD8+ T cells from blood. All receptors come from a human donor in good health. Some clones in this sample may be carry-over from other donors' samples.

V is TRBV21-1 and J is TRBJ1-1; TCRdb's D call of TRBD1 is untestable without DNA. TRBV21-1 counts as a pseudogene. The CDR3 loop spans 16 amino acids. The CDR3 sequence is CASSKKPGQVNTEAFF.

J is TRBJ2-5 and V is TRBV7-6; the D call of TRBD2 rests on TCRdb alone, since no DNA is present to check it. The CDR3 contains 12 residues. Germline CDR1 reads SGHVS; CDR2 reads FNYEAQ. The CDR3: CASSWDGQTQYF.

V gene TRBV7-9 combines with J gene TRBJ2-5; absent DNA, TCRdb's TRBD1 call cannot be checked. The CDR3 is 15 amino acids. Per germline, CDR1 SEHNR and CDR2 FQNEAQ (reference sequence). The CDR3 spells CASSSRQGALETQYF. Using reference TRBV7-9 and TRBJ2-5 for the parts outside the CDR3, the full variable domain is DTGVSQNPRHKITKRGQNVTFRCDPISEHNRLYWYRQTLGQGPEFLTYFQNEAQLEKSRLLSDRFSAERPKGSFSTLEIQRTEQGDSAMYLCASSSRQGALETQYFGPGTRLLVL.

Here the CDR3 reads CASSLFQGALIAEAFF. The chain links TRBV13 to TRBJ1-1; TCRdb picks TRBD1, but there is no DNA to check that call. This CDR3 has 16 amino acids. Looked up from germline, CDR1 is PRHDT and CDR2 is FYEKMQ (reference sequence).